Shown below are 30 T cell receptor beta chains from a single sample sequenced in a study of spatial heterogeneity in lung cancer (dated by TCRdb to between 2018 and 2021). Library prep was done by 5' RACE. Sequenced on a NextSeq 500. The public sequencing data were trimmed at Q25 with fastp and processed into clonotypes with MiXCR by TCRdb, which kept only in-frame beta chains. Each record represents a unique CDR3 protein, reported with the most common genes and DNA among its rows. This sample comprises 20,000 to 30,000 distinct CDR3 sequences, 8.8% of them detected only once. Jointly, the top ten make up approximately 8% of the sample. General conclusions and limits of the study: A correlation was observed between the number of expanded intratumoral alpha and beta TCRs and the tumor nonsynonymous mutation count.

The time point label for this specimen denotes: sample taken at primary tumor resection. No antigen has been assigned to these receptors. The input for sequencing was lung tumor tissue, taken at surgery. Receptors originate from a male donor with early-stage non-small cell lung cancer.

The J gene is TRBJ2-2, the V gene TRBV7-2; 12 positions match TRBD2. Germline V gene sequence: CDR1 SGHTA, CDR2 FQGNSA. The length of the CDR3 is 18 residues. Trimming removed 5 bases from V and 5 bases from J; junction bases left unmatched: 12. This CDR3 is CASSPASSGGAWTGELFF. Here the CDR3 DNA reads TGTGCCAGCAGCCCCGCCTCTAGCGGGGGGGCGTGGACCGGGGAGCTGTTTTTT. Variable domain in full (rest from reference TRBV7-2 and TRBJ2-2): GAGVSQSPSNKVTEKGKDVELRCDPISGHTALYWYRQSLGQGLEFLIYFQGNSAPDKSGLPSDRFSAERTGGSVSTLTIQRTQQEDSAVYLCASSPASSGGAWTGELFFGEGSRLTVL.

A few counts support this clonotype. The chain has TRBV7-2 and TRBJ1-5, with D unresolved. The V gene's germline CDR1 is SGHTA and CDR2 FQGNSA. The CDR3 is made up of 13 amino acids. V lost 4 bases and J lost 5, with 9 bases in between. This chain's CDR3 is CASSYQEDQPQHF. The CDR3 DNA reads as TGTGCCAGCAGCTACCAGGAGGATCAGCCCCAGCATTTT.

This clonotype was observed many times. The chain couples TRBV5-5 to TRBJ2-1; the match to TRBD1 covers 8 bases. In germline, CDR1 is SGHKS, CDR2 YYEKEE (reference sequence). The CDR3 spans 14 residues. V lost 0 bases to trimming and J lost 9 bases; unmatched junction nucleotides: 5. The CDR3 reads CASSLALRGLEQFF. As DNA, the CDR3 is TGTGCCAGCAGCTTGGCCCTCAGGGGGCTTGAGCAGTTCTTC.

The chain joins TRBV7-2 to TRBJ1-1; D is undetermined. The CDR3 length is 13 residues. Germline values: CDR1 SGHTA, CDR2 FQGNSA. The V end lost 0 bases, the J end lost 3 bases, and 5 bases lay between the germline ends. The CDR3 here is CASSLAEYTEAFF. The CDR3 DNA is TGTGCCAGCAGCTTAGCGGAGTACACTGAAGCTTTCTTT.

By share, this clonotype counts as medium-sized. This chain joins TRBV7-8 and TRBJ2-5, with 11 nucleotides matching TRBD2. V gave up 0 bases and J gave up 1 base; unmatched junction bases: 4. There are 17 residues in the CDR3. Germline V gene sequence: CDR1 SGHVS, CDR2 FQNEAQ. This chain's CDR3 is CASSLAALAGVQETQYF. In DNA form, the CDR3 reads TGTGCCAGCAGCTTAGCGGCACTAGCGGGGGTCCAAGAGACCCAGTACTTC.

This clonotype has more than one count but fewer than ten. The chain is built from TRBV7-3 and TRBJ2-1; 9 bases align to TRBD2. V dropped 6 bases and J dropped 0; count of bases not matched to a gene: 6. The CDR3 is 16 amino acids. Per the germline V gene, CDR1 is SGHTA and CDR2 is FQGTGA. The CDR3 loop reads CASRSGSGSSYNEQFF. DNA of the CDR3: TGTGCCAGCAGGTCTGGTAGCGGGAGCTCCTACAATGAGCAGTTCTTC.

The chain's CDR3 is CSARALPGQAQRGTYEQYF. DNA for the CDR3: TGCAGTGCTAGAGCCCTGCCGGGACAAGCCCAGAGGGGGACCTACGAGCAGTACTTC. The genes are TRBV20-1 and TRBJ2-7, with D perhaps TRBD1 (6 bases). This CDR3 is 19 amino acids long. Per the germline V gene, CDR1 is DFQATT and CDR2 is SNEGSKA (reference sequence). V was shortened by 1 base and J by 2 bases, with 27 bases between the two germline ends.

This clonotype was detected ten times or more. The chain recombines TRBV28 with TRBJ2-7; D possibly matches TRBD1 or TRBD2 (5 bases each). This CDR3 contains 14 residues. V lost 6 bases and J lost 7, with 19 bases in between. CDR1 and CDR2 (germline): MDHEN, SYDVKM. The CDR3 DNA reads as TGTGCCAGCAGGTCTGGGGGACGGGCCGCGGAGCAGTACTTC. Translating gives CASRSGGRAAEQYF.

There are a few counts of this clonotype. V usage is TRBV28 and J usage is TRBJ2-7; D is ambiguous. The germline V gene encodes CDR1 MDHEN and CDR2 SYDVKM. V lost 9 bases and J 3 bases, leaving 15 bases between the germline ends. The CDR3 is 13 residues long. The CDR3 loop reads CASRTLHNYEQYF. DNA of the CDR3: TGTGCCAGTCGGACCCTACACAACTACGAGCAGTACTTC.

This clonotype was seen ten or more times. This chain links TRBV20-1 with TRBJ2-3; D is unclear. The CDR3 has 11 amino acids. CDR1 and CDR2 from the germline V gene are DFQATT and SNEGSKA (reference sequence). V was trimmed by 7 bases and J by 4 bases, leaving 9 bases between them. As DNA, the CDR3 is TGCAGTGTCCCCATCCCAGATACGCAGTATTTT. This gives the protein CSVPIPDTQYF.

This clonotype was seen many times. The rearrangement uses TRBV20-1 and TRBJ2-7, with 11 bases that match TRBD1. Germline V CDR1 and CDR2: DFQATT, SNEGSKA (reference sequence). This CDR3 region has 15 residues. V trimming: 0 bases; J trimming: 2 bases; junction bases outside the gene matches: 3. CDR3 DNA sequence: TGCAGTGCTAGAGATGGACAGGGGGCTGCCTACGAGCAGTACTTC. Translation gives CSARDGQGAAYEQYF.

This chain uses TRBV5-4 with TRBJ2-7; 7 bases align to TRBD1. V lost 4 bases to trimming and J lost 3 bases; unmatched junction nucleotides: 4. Germline lookup yields CDR1 SGHNT and CDR2 YYREEE (reference sequence). The CDR3 is 13 residues long. Written as DNA, the CDR3 is TGTGCCAGCAGCGCCGACAGGGACTACGAGCAGTACTTC. Translated: CASSADRDYEQYF. Full variable domain (rest looked up from reference TRBV5-4 and TRBJ2-7): ETGVTQSPTHLIKTRGQQVTLRCSSQSGHNTVSWYQQALGQGPQFIFQYYREEENGRGNFPPRFSGLQFPNYSSELNVNALELDDSALYLCASSADRDYEQYFGPGTRLTVT.

The chain employs TRBV29-1 and TRBJ2-3, with 10 bases that match TRBD1. This CDR3 region has 14 residues. V was clipped by 6 bases and J by 4 bases; unmatched bases: 7. Germline CDR1 and CDR2: SQVTM and ANQGSEA. CDR3 loop: CSVGGTGVADTQYF. CDR3 nucleotides: TGCAGCGTAGGTGGGACAGGGGTAGCAGATACGCAGTATTTT.

The CDR3 sequence: CSARDLAGAQETQYF. For the CDR3, the DNA is TGCAGTGCTAGAGATCTAGCGGGGGCTCAAGAGACCCAGTACTTC. V usage is TRBV20-1 and J usage is TRBJ2-5; 10 nucleotides agree with TRBD2. The germline V gene encodes CDR1 DFQATT and CDR2 SNEGSKA (reference sequence). The J segment lost 2 bases and the V segment lost 0 bases, leaving 3 bases of the junction unmatched. The CDR3 sequence is 15 residues long.

This clonotype was seen at least ten times. The J gene is TRBJ2-5, the V gene TRBV7-6; 8 positions match TRBD2. Germline values: CDR1 SGHVS, CDR2 FNYEAQ. This CDR3 has 15 residues. Trimming cost V 3 bases and J 2 bases; bases outside gene matches: 5. CDR3 DNA: TGTGCCAGCAGCTTGGGCGGGGGGCCGCAAGAGACCCAGTACTTC. Its protein product is CASSLGGGPQETQYF.

The sample holds many counts of this clonotype. The chain combines TRBV5-5 with TRBJ1-3; D not resolved. CDR1 is SGHKS and CDR2 is YYEKEE in the germline V gene (reference sequence). This CDR3 region has 12 residues. With 1 base removed from V and 5 bases from J, the gap between germline ends came to 4 bases. CDR3: CASSLMRNTIYF. The CDR3 nucleotides read TGTGCCAGCAGCTTGATGAGAAACACCATATATTTT.

This clonotype has at least ten counts. CDR3 region: CASSLTSGGNNEQFF. CDR3 DNA: TGTGCCAGCAGCCTAACTAGCGGGGGTAACAATGAGCAGTTCTTC. This chain connects TRBV3-1 to TRBJ2-1; 11 bases agree with TRBD2. Germline CDR1 is LGHDT and CDR2 is YNNKEL (reference sequence). J gave up 5 bases and V 4 bases, and 4 bases lay outside the gene matches. CDR3 length: 15 residues.

This rearrangement joins TRBV6-5 to TRBJ1-5; tentative D call: TRBD1 (6 bases). CDR3 size: 13 residues. Germline CDR1 MNHEY, CDR2 SVGAGI. Trimming cost V 0 bases and J 12 bases, with 12 bases left between them. CDR3 loop: CASSYSRGSLQHF. The CDR3 bases are TGTGCCAGCAGTTACTCGAGGGGGTCCCTCCAGCATTTT.

This clonotype appeared many times. The V call is TRBV10-3, the J call TRBJ1-5; D gene uncertain. Trimming left V 2 bases short and J 3 bases short, with 11 bases between. Germline CDR1 ENHRY, CDR2 SYGVKD. The CDR3 covers 15 residues. CDR3 amino acids: CAISEGAYPNQPQHF. The CDR3 coding sequence is TGTGCCATCAGTGAGGGAGCCTATCCCAATCAGCCCCAGCATTTT.

This clonotype was counted ten times or more. This sequence joins TRBV27 and TRBJ2-1; TRBD2 aligns across 10 bases. The CDR3 runs 16 residues. The germline CDR1 and CDR2 sequences are MNHEY and SMNVEV (reference sequence). V shed 5 bases, J shed 2 bases, and the junction held 6 bases outside the gene matches. The CDR3 region has the DNA TGTGCCAGCAGTAAACTAGCGGGAAGGACCTACAATGAGCAGTTCTTC. Its protein is CASSKLAGRTYNEQFF.

This clonotype was recorded many times. The rearrangement links TRBV6-5 to TRBJ2-7; a weak D match, TRBD2 (5 bases). The CDR3 is made up of 14 amino acids. The V end was cut by 2 bases, the J end by 2 bases, with 10 bases between. Germline V gene sequence: CDR1 MNHEY, CDR2 SVGAGI. The CDR3 coding sequence is TGTGCCAGCAGTTACGGAGGCAGAGCCTACGAGCAGTACTTC. The encoded protein is CASSYGGRAYEQYF.

This clonotype was recorded many times. The chain couples TRBV6-2 or TRBV6-3 to TRBJ1-2; no reliable D call. This CDR3 comprises 17 residues. Germline CDR1 is MNHEY and CDR2 is SVGEGT. Trimming cost V 2 bases and J 1 base, with 17 bases left between them. The CDR3 coding sequence is TGTGCCAGCAGTTACCCGGCACCATCGGGGTATAACTATGGCTACACCTTC. Protein: CASSYPAPSGYNYGYTF.

This clonotype showed up many times. The chain is built from TRBV3-1 and TRBJ2-6, with no clear D. Germline V gene sequence: CDR1 LGHDT, CDR2 YNNKEL (reference sequence). The germline V and J ends were trimmed by 0 bases and 0 bases, with 9 bases remaining between them. This CDR3 is built from 17 residues. The CDR3 spells CASSQDWWNSGANVLTF. CDR3 sequence (DNA): TGTGCCAGCAGCCAAGATTGGTGGAACTCTGGGGCCAACGTCCTGACTTTC.

In this sample, this clonotype turned up many times. V usage is TRBV19 and J usage is TRBJ2-3; weak D call: TRBD1 (6 bases). Trimming stripped 7 bases from V and 1 base from J, with 18 bases between. This CDR3 has 16 amino acids. CDR1 is LNHDA, CDR2 SQIVND, per germline (reference sequence). The CDR3 DNA sequence: TGTGCCAGTACCCCGGACAGAGTTGGTGGCACAGATACGCAGTATTTT. This codes for CASTPDRVGGTDTQYF.

In this sample, this clonotype turned up many times. The chain combines TRBV5-1 with TRBJ2-7, with D tentatively TRBD1 or TRBD2 (5 bases each). Trimming stripped 0 bases from V and 3 bases from J, with 10 bases between. From germline, CDR1 is SGHRS and CDR2 YFSETQ. The CDR3 is 14 amino acids. The chain's CDR3 is CASSLGGDRYEQYF. CDR3 DNA: TGCGCCAGCAGCTTGGGAGGGGATCGCTACGAGCAGTACTTC.

This clonotype has a count of ten or more. The J gene is TRBJ2-4, the V gene TRBV20-1, with D uncertain. V lost 6 bases and J 1 base, leaving 19 bases between the germline ends. Germline CDR1 and CDR2: DFQATT and SNEGSKA (reference sequence). This CDR3 contains 16 residues. In DNA form, the CDR3 reads TGCAGTGCCAAGTCTGTAGGGATGGGGGCCAAAAACATTCAGTACTTC. It translates to CSAKSVGMGAKNIQYF.

This clonotype was observed a handful of times. The chain couples TRBV30 to TRBJ1-6; 12 nucleotides line up with TRBD1. CDR1 is GTSNPN, CDR2 SVGIG, per germline (reference sequence). The V gene end was trimmed by 5 bases and the J gene end by 7 bases; junction bases not matched to a gene: 9. This CDR3 is 16 amino acids long. The CDR3 DNA sequence: TGTGCCTGGCTCGACCGGGACAGGGGGCTCAATTCACCCCTCCACTTT. Residues: CAWLDRDRGLNSPLHF.

This clonotype was observed at least ten times. The chain employs TRBV9 and TRBJ2-7; D remains unclear. V gave up 0 bases and J gave up 1 base, with 8 bases separating them. The CDR3 covers 14 residues. Germline V gene sequence: CDR1 SGDLS, CDR2 YYNGEE. This chain's CDR3 is CASSVEGSSYEQYF. The CDR3 nucleotides are TGTGCCAGCAGCGTAGAAGGCAGTTCCTACGAGCAGTACTTC.

Many counts were recorded for this clonotype. The V gene is TRBV28, the J gene TRBJ1-1; D is undetermined. Germline V gene sequence: CDR1 MDHEN, CDR2 SYDVKM. There are 11 residues in the CDR3. Trimming removed 4 bases at V and 3 bases at J, with 3 bases between. CDR3 in amino acids: CASSWYTEAFF. DNA for the CDR3: TGTGCCAGCAGTTGGTACACTGAAGCTTTCTTT.

This clonotype was detected only a few times. In DNA, the CDR3 is TGTGCCAGCAGTATCCAAGGGCCCCGCTCCTACGAGCAGTACTTC. Its protein product is CASSIQGPRSYEQYF. This chain links TRBV12-3 or TRBV12-4 with TRBJ2-7, with D uncertain. Trimming cost V 5 bases and J 0 bases, with 14 bases left between them. This CDR3 spans 15 amino acids.